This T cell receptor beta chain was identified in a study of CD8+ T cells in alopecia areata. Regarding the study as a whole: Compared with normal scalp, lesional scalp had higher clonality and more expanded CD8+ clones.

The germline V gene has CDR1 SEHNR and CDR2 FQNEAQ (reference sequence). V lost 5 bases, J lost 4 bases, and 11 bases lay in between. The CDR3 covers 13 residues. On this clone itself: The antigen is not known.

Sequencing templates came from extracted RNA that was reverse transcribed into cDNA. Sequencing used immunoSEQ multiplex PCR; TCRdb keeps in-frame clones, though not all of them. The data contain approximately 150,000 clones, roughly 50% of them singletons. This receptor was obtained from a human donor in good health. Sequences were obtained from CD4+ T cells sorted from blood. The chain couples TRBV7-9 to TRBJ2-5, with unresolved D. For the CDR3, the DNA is TGTGCCAGCAGCCGAAGGTTGGGAGAGACCCAGTACTTC. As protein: CASSRRLGETQYF.